Below, 8 T cell receptor beta chains from the same sample are listed, as sequenced in a study of T cell changes during pregnancy in multiple sclerosis. TCRdb's table, derived via immunoSEQ multiplex PCR, lists solely in-frame clones and lacks some. The table records tens of thousands of clones, roughly nine tenths of them present only once. The source material was CD4+ T cells from peripheral blood mononuclear cells, sampled in the second trimester of pregnancy. Receptors originate from a female donor with multiple sclerosis, enrolled in a pregnancy study.

CDR3 nucleotides: TGTGCCAGCAGTCCTACCCGCTCTGGAAACACCATATATTTT. Its translation is CASSPTRSGNTIYF. The chain has TRBV11-2 and TRBJ1-3; the D is unclear. Germline V gene sequence: CDR1 SGHAT, CDR2 FQNNGV. The V and J ends lost 6 bases and 0 bases respectively, with 9 bases between them. This CDR3 has 14 amino acids.

This chain connects TRBV4-1 to TRBJ1-5, with no clear D. Germline V CDR1 and CDR2: MGHRA, YSYEKL. V was pared by 1 base and J by 4 bases, with 14 bases between. CDR3 length: 16 amino acids. Here the CDR3 reads CASSQGAWEGNQPQHF. Written as DNA, the CDR3 is TGCGCCAGCAGCCAAGGGGCGTGGGAGGGAAATCAGCCCCAGCATTTT.

The V call is TRBV10-3, the J call TRBJ2-5, with 11 bases matching TRBD1. V was pared by 2 bases and J by 4 bases, with 9 bases of the junction left unmatched. Germline V CDR1 and CDR2: ENHRY, SYGVKD. This CDR3 has 17 amino acids. The CDR3 is CAISEGGQGGFGETQYF. The CDR3 DNA reads as TGTGCCATCAGTGAGGGGGGACAGGGGGGATTTGGAGAGACCCAGTACTTC.

Remarks on this clone: Within the sample, other DNA sequences also encode this same CDR3. This chain's CDR3 is CASSFNSNQPQHF. CDR3 sequence (DNA): TGCGCCAGCAGCTTTAATAGCAATCAGCCCCAGCATTTT. This chain joins TRBV5-1 and TRBJ1-5; D is uncertain. This CDR3 has 13 amino acids. Germline assignment: CDR1 SGHRS and CDR2 YFSETQ. The germline V and J ends were trimmed by 2 bases and 0 bases, with 3 bases remaining between them.

Concerning this clone: The same CDR3 can be traced to other DNA sequences in this sample. The chain joins TRBV7-2 to TRBJ2-2, with TRBD2 identical over 9 bases. This CDR3 comprises 16 residues. Germline lookup yields CDR1 SGHTA and CDR2 FQGNSA. The V gene end was trimmed by 0 bases and the J gene end by 1 base; junction bases not matched to a gene: 0. This CDR3 reads CASSLASGGNTGELFF. CDR3 DNA sequence: TGTGCCAGCAGCTTAGCTAGCGGGGGGAACACCGGGGAGCTGTTTTTT.

This clone was recorded only once. The CDR3 DNA reads as TGTGCCAGCAGCCTAACCGACGGCAAGCTAAAGGGGGGGGAGCTGTTTTTT. It codes for CASSLTDGKLKGGELFF. The rearrangement links TRBV9 to TRBJ2-2; weak D call: TRBD1 (5 bases). CDR3 size: 17 residues. V lost 4 bases, J lost 8 bases, and 24 bases lay in between. CDR1 and CDR2 (germline): SGDLS, YYNGEE.

This clone was seen only once. The J gene is TRBJ2-1, the V gene TRBV29-1, with TRBD2 identical over 10 bases. V shed 4 bases and J 12 bases; nucleotides not matched to a gene: 6. From germline, CDR1 is SQVTM and CDR2 ANQGSEA. CDR3 size: 12 residues. CDR3 in amino acids: CSVGLAGVSQFF. DNA of the CDR3: TGCAGCGTTGGGCTAGCGGGAGTTTCGCAGTTCTTC.

The chain has TRBV4-3 and TRBJ1-4; 7 nucleotides agree with TRBD1. J lost 8 bases, V lost 3 bases, and 9 bases had no gene match. Germline CDR1 LGHNA, CDR2 YSLEER. The CDR3 runs 15 residues. DNA for the CDR3: TGCGCCAGCAGCCATCGACAGGGAGGTAGGGAAAAACTGTTTTTT. Translation gives CASSHRQGGREKLFF.